These T cell receptor beta chains were read from a single sample in a study of CD8 T cells in Susac syndrome. TCRdb re-analysed the immunoSEQ multiplex PCR reads in MiXCR, keeping a single row per CDR3 protein. Counted here are 210,000 or so distinct CDR3 sequences, about 94% occurring once; the ten biggest clones make up 0.15%. Source material: CD4+ T cells from PBMCs. The receptors derive from a human donor with Susac syndrome. The CDR3 runs from the conserved cysteine through the conserved F or W. The D gene is left open where the match is weak. Some rows have no size entry. The others give once, few or many, or a class for an expanded clone.

J gene | D gene | clone size | V gene | CDR3 protein | CDR3 DNA
TRBJ1-5 | . | . | TRBV28 | CASSLRTGRGGQPQHF | TGTGCCAGCAGTTTAAGAACCGGCCGGGGCGGGCAGCCCCAGCATTTT
TRBJ1-5 | TRBD1 | . | TRBV28 | CASSSPGQGHGQPQHF | TGTGCCAGCAGTTCCCCGGGACAGGGGCATGGTCAGCCCCAGCATTTT
TRBJ2-1 | . | . | TRBV20-1 | CSAPRRLGDEQFF | TGCAGTGCCCCTCGGAGGCTGGGGGATGAGCAGTTCTTC
TRBJ1-1 | TRBD1 | . | TRBV10-2 | CASSEGGLLGATEAFF | TGCGCCAGCAGTGAAGGGGGCCTACTTGGCGCTACTGAAGCTTTCTTT
TRBJ1-6 | TRBD1 | . | TRBV7-2 | CASSLVGRGDRNSPLHF | TGTGCCAGCAGCCTAGTGGGCCGGGGGGACAGAAATTCACCCCTCCACTTT
TRBJ2-1 | TRBD2 | . | TRBV7-3 | CASRTSGVDEQFF | TGTGCCAGCAGGACTAGCGGGGTGGATGAGCAGTTCTTC
TRBJ2-7 | . | . | TRBV15 | CATSRGVISYEQYF | TGTGCCACCAGCAGGGGAGTAATCTCCTACGAGCAGTACTTC
TRBJ2-7 | . | once | TRBV12-3/TRBV12-4 | CASSPGQRSGLQYF | TGTGCCAGCAGTCCTGGACAGAGGTCCGGCTTGCAGTACTTC
TRBJ2-5 | TRBD2 | . | TRBV25-1 | CASGGGETQYF | TGTGCCAGCGGGGGGGGAGAGACCCAGTACTTC
TRBJ1-1 | TRBD1 | . | TRBV12-3/TRBV12-4 | CASSRQGSLHTEAFF | TGTGCCAGCAGTCGACAGGGGAGTCTCCACACTGAAGCTTTCTTT
TRBJ2-1 | . | . | TRBV28 | CASSLQPREQFF | TGTGCCAGCAGTTTACAGCCAAGGGAGCAGTTCTTC
TRBJ2-3 | . | . | TRBV30 | CAWTSGAAGPDTQYF | TGTGCCTGGACCTCTGGGGCAGCAGGACCAGATACGCAGTATTTT
TRBJ2-5 | . | . | TRBV7-2 | CASSPRDFGETQYF | TGTGCCAGCAGCCCTCGGGACTTTGGGGAGACCCAGTACTTC
TRBJ1-1 | TRBD1 | . | TRBV14 | CASSRMGQATTGDTEAFF | TGTGCCAGCAGCCGGATGGGACAGGCAACCACTGGGGACACTGAAGCTTTCTTT
TRBJ2-5 | . | once | TRBV28 | CASSSPTGPQETQYF | TGTGCCAGCAGTTCCCCGACAGGCCCCCAAGAGACCCAGTACTTC
TRBJ2-1 | TRBD1 | once | TRBV20-1 | CSARVRDRDTNEQFF | TGCAGTGCTAGAGTCCGGGACAGGGATACCAATGAGCAGTTCTTC
TRBJ2-7 | TRBD2 | . | TRBV5-1 | CASSREAGAEQYF | TGCGCCAGCAGTCGGGAGGCCGGGGCCGAGCAGTACTTC
TRBJ1-1 | . | . | TRBV7-2 | CASSLTAGGAEAFF | TGTGCCAGCAGCTTAACTGCGGGGGGGGCTGAAGCTTTCTTT
TRBJ1-5 | . | . | TRBV7-9 | CASSLKGEGLQPQHF | TGTGCCAGCAGCTTAAAGGGGGAAGGCCTACAGCCCCAGCATTTT
TRBJ1-1 | . | . | TRBV7-3 | CASSPARDTEAFF | TGTGCCAGCAGCCCCGCCCGGGACACTGAAGCTTTCTTT
TRBJ2-7 | . | . | TRBV7-2 | CASSLGFGYEQYF | TGTGCCAGCAGCTTAGGTTTCGGTTACGAGCAGTACTTC
TRBJ2-2 | TRBD1 | . | TRBV5-1 | CASRVDGTGGVGATGELFF | TGCGCCAGCAGAGTAGACGGGACAGGGGGCGTTGGGGCCACCGGGGAGCTGTTTTTT
TRBJ2-1 | . | . | TRBV7-6 | CASSAIAGGHNEQFF | TGTGCCAGCAGCGCCATCGCTGGGGGTCACAATGAGCAGTTCTTC
TRBJ2-1 | . | . | TRBV7-2 | CASSLARGAYNEQFF | TGTGCCAGCAGCTTAGCACGCGGGGCCTACAATGAGCAGTTCTTC
TRBJ2-7 | TRBD2 | . | TRBV20-1 | CSARVRLAGDYEQYF | TGCAGTGCTAGAGTGAGACTAGCGGGAGACTACGAGCAGTACTTC
TRBJ2-1 | . | . | TRBV7-3 | CASSFSGAYNEQFF | TGTGCCAGCAGCTTCTCGGGGGCTTACAATGAGCAGTTCTTC
TRBJ2-7 | TRBD2 | . | TRBV6-2/TRBV6-3 | CASLGLAGGLDFEEQYF | TGTGCCAGCCTCGGACTAGCGGGGGGCCTCGATTTTGAGGAGCAGTACTTC
TRBJ2-3 | TRBD2 | . | TRBV5-1 | CASSSSTSGTDTQYF | TGCGCCAGCAGCTCCTCGACTAGCGGGACAGATACGCAGTATTTT
TRBJ1-6 | TRBD1 | . | TRBV6-6 | CASSYSTGSNSPLHF | TGTGCCAGCAGTTACTCGACAGGGAGTAATTCACCCCTCCACTTT
TRBJ2-7 | . | . | TRBV7-8 | CASSLELGSYEQYF | TGTGCCAGCAGCTTAGAGCTCGGTTCCTACGAGCAGTACTTC
TRBJ1-6 | . | . | TRBV6-5 | CASSYSQVVDSPLHF | TGTGCCAGCAGTTACTCCCAGGTTGTGGATTCACCCCTCCACTTT
TRBJ1-1 | . | few | TRBV29-1 | CSGGENTEAFF | TGCTCGGGGGGGGAGAACACTGAAGCTTTCTTT
TRBJ1-1 | . | . | TRBV2 | CASRAETQITEAFF | TGTGCCAGCAGGGCAGAAACCCAAATCACTGAAGCTTTCTTT
TRBJ1-1 | . | . | TRBV29-1 | CSVQGPNTEAFF | TGCAGCGTACAGGGACCAAACACTGAAGCTTTCTTT
TRBJ1-1 | TRBD1 | . | TRBV7-2 | CASTPQQGAGTEAFF | TGTGCCAGCACCCCCCAACAGGGGGCGGGTACTGAAGCTTTCTTT
TRBJ1-4 | . | . | TRBV5-6 | CASSSWGYPAEKLFF | TGTGCCAGCAGCTCATGGGGTTACCCCGCAGAAAAACTGTTTTTT
TRBJ2-7 | TRBD1 | . | TRBV7-2 | CASSLSFPGQGYEQYF | TGTGCCAGCAGCTTAAGTTTCCCGGGACAGGGCTACGAGCAGTACTTC
TRBJ1-5 | . | . | TRBV7-9 | CASSLVEGPQHF | TGTGCCAGCAGCTTAGTTGAGGGGCCCCAGCATTTT
TRBJ1-6 | TRBD1 | few | TRBV30 | CAWRTDRVRSSYNSPLHF | TGTGCCTGGAGGACCGACAGGGTCCGGAGCTCCTATAATTCACCCCTCCATTTT
TRBJ1-2 | . | . | TRBV6-5 | CASSYVGEGYGYTF | TGTGCCAGCAGTTACGTGGGGGAAGGCTATGGCTACACCTTC
TRBJ1-1 | . | . | TRBV12-3/TRBV12-4 | CASTTLGGTEAFF | TGTGCCAGCACCACCCTCGGGGGCACTGAAGCTTTCTTT
TRBJ2-7 | . | . | TRBV5-1 | CASSPWTDDEEQYF | TGCGCCAGCAGCCCTTGGACAGATGACGAAGAGCAGTACTTC
TRBJ2-7 | . | . | TRBV20-1 | CSARDPGQSYEQYF | TGCAGTGCTAGAGATCCCGGACAGTCCTACGAGCAGTACTTC
TRBJ2-5 | . | . | TRBV11-2 | CASSFQAALQETQYF | TGTGCCAGCAGCTTCCAGGCAGCCCTCCAAGAGACCCAGTACTTC
TRBJ1-1 | . | . | TRBV28 | CASISRGEVAPEAFF | TGTGCCAGCATTTCGAGGGGTGAAGTAGCCCCTGAAGCTTTCTTT